Below, one T cell receptor (beta chain) is given with its context. What this receptor recognizes is not known. No much larger clone exists at a distance of one base, and base qualities are not known. The CDR3 measures 13 amino acids from cysteine to phenylalanine. The read is trimmed to its CDR3 DNA, 39 bases read in frame from base 1. The junction shows trimming of 3 bases on V and 4 bases on J, plus 12 bases between the germline ends. CDR1 and CDR2, per the germline V gene (reference sequence), are GTSNPN and SVGIG. These data are taken from a study of blood T cell repertoires in COVID-19 (TCRdb year 2020). Concerning the study at large: Samples covering the acute and convalescent phases of COVID-19 were provided by collaborators in the United States, Italy and Spain. The sample metadata nearly always contained a de-identified subject ID, COVID-19 status, age in years and sex. Where available, HLA class I and class II types were obtained from metadata supplied by the sample provider rather than from assay-based typing. The prospective study material was composed of cDNA or gDNA derived from T cells, B-cell-depleted T cells, or PBMCs. The samples were drawn from two sources: the first 160 participants of the ongoing ImmuneRACE study, and 1,254 subjects contributed by 6 global collaborators. Deeply sampled blood TCRbeta repertoires from subjects exposed to, actively infected with, or recovered from COVID-19 were included in the dataset. The repertoires were released in a freely available public database intended as a resource for research on the immune response to SARS-CoV-2. Summary of the overall study and its limitations: The quantity of clinical and demographic metadata differed by source and by participant and was supplied without curation.

The immunoSEQ Assay, a bias-controlled multiplex PCR, was used to amplify TCRbeta CDR3 regions from genomic DNA. The original methods were these. The number of nucleated cells in each sample was estimated by amplification of reference gene primers within the assay. Sequence reads were collapsed and filtered to measure the absolute abundance of every unique TCRbeta CDR3 rearrangement. For each sample, productive Simpson clonality was calculated as the square root of Simpson's diversity index over productive rearrangements. The immuneACCESS repertoire file appears here via TCRdb, limited to in-frame rearrangements. These files lack a portion of the clones; in checked studies, under half of the deficit traces to unresolved V genes, and the cause of the others is not known. That table is the source of V, J and clone size, and D and trimming were worked out from the DNA. A total of approximately 150,000 clones appear in this sample, around 87% of them only once. The ten biggest clones cover more than 2% of the sample.

Whole blood was collected in K2EDTA tubes by collaborating institutions according to the institutions' own protocols. Collaborator samples were shipped for TCRbeta analysis as frozen whole blood, isolated PBMCs, or DNA extracted from either sample type. The receptor comes from a man in his 70s with active COVID-19. The chain was built from TRBV30 and TRBJ1-1; the D gene assignment is ambiguous. Sequenced input: peripheral blood. The bases read TGTGCCTGGAGGCGGGCCCAAGGCACTGAAGCTTTCTTT. Its translation is CAWRRAQGTEAFF.